Detailed here is one T cell receptor beta chain. The antigen is undetermined. Healthy donors of bone marrow made up the group. Donors had nominal health at sampling but likely had unrecorded immune exposures. This sample was included in a study of cytomegalovirus exposure and HLA in healthy donors. The study, taken as a whole, reports: With later analysis, a missense DCLRE1C variant became linked to TCR beta V- and J-gene trimming. Several of the most significant clusters were apparently associated with common viral pathogens in a later analysis.

PCR involved 60 Vbeta and 13 Jbeta primers. Libraries were prepared by immunoSEQ multiplex PCR; TCRdb keeps only in-frame clonotypes and omits some of them. The table includes about 150,000 clones, about 74% detected once. Unmatched junction bases numbered 9, after V lost 7 bases and J lost 2 bases. Looked up from germline, CDR1 is SGHVS and CDR2 is FQNEAQ. This CDR3 is 15 amino acids long. The TCR comes from a woman in her thirties or forties in good health and CMV-seronegative. The sample consisted of PBMCs. This chain joins TRBV7-8 and TRBJ2-7; 9 positions agree with TRBD1. The CDR3 reads CASTNHRDRAYEQYF. CDR3 nucleotides: TGTGCCAGCACCAACCACCGGGACAGGGCCTACGAGCAGTACTTC.